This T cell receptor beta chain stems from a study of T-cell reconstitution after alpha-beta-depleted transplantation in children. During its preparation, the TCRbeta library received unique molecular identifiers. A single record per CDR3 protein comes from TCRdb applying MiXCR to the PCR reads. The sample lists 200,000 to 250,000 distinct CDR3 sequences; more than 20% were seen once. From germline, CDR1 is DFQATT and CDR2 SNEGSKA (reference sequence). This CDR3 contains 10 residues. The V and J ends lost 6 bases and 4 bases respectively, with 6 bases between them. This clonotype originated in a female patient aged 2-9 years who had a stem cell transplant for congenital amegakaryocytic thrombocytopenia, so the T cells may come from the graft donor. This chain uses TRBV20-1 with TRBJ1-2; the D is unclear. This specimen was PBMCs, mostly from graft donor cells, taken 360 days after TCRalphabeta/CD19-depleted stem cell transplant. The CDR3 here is CSAHSYGYTF. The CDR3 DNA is TGCAGTGCCCATTCCTATGGCTACACCTTC.